The source of this T cell receptor beta chain is a study of T cell responses to AZD1222 COVID-19 vaccine. TCRdb's table, derived via immunoSEQ multiplex PCR, lists solely in-frame clones and lacks some. Of 200,000 or so clones detected, over 70% appear once; the ten largest clones hold 2.5% to 3%. Study-level results: Targets within unmutated variant regions were reportedly found for nearly half of spike-specific TCRs. Distributed over spike, vaccine-associated CD4 TCRs predominated at 160-218 and 743-854.

With respect to this clone: Its antigen is currently unknown.

V shed 6 bases and J shed 0 bases, with 9 bases lying between them. The CDR3 covers 15 residues. Germline loops: CDR1 MNHEY, CDR2 SMNVEV (reference sequence). J is TRBJ2-6 and V is TRBV27, with D unclear. The sequencing here drew on peripheral blood, taken on day 0 of MenACWY control vaccination. The TCR comes from an adult in good health. CDR3 nucleotides: TGTGCCAGCAGCCCCGGTCTCTCTGGGGCCAACGTCCTGACTTTC. As protein: CASSPGLSGANVLTF.